A single sample is the source of the 29 T cell receptor beta chains below, sequenced in a study of PD-1 and CTLA-4 blockade in melanoma. Assay used: immunoSEQ multiplex PCR; TCRdb lists only in-frame clones, some missing. The sample has 30,000 to 35,000 clones, approximately 90% seen once; the top ten hold over 6.5%. The sequenced sample was CD8+ T cells from peripheral blood, obtained from a patient given anti-PD-1 treatment. These receptors were taken from a human donor with melanoma.

The CDR3 DNA sequence: TGTGCCACCAGTGAGCGACCAGGGGCGCAGTATTTT. Its translation is CATSERPGAQYF. This chain joins TRBV24-1 and TRBJ2-3, with D tentatively TRBD1 (6 bases). There are 12 residues in the CDR3. Germline CDR1 KGHDR, CDR2 SFDVKD. Trimming took 4 bases from V and 10 from J, leaving 11 bases between them.

This clone has only a few counts. This rearrangement joins TRBV7-9 to TRBJ2-2, with 7 bases that match TRBD2. V lost 3 bases, J lost 6 bases, and 13 bases stayed unmatched. The CDR3 is 17 amino acids. From germline, CDR1 is SEHNR and CDR2 FQNEAQ (reference sequence). The CDR3 nucleotides are TGTGCCAGCAGCTTCAAGCGGGATGAAACGGTATCCGGGGAGCTGTTTTTT. Translating gives CASSFKRDETVSGELFF.

The V gene is TRBV25-1, the J gene TRBJ1-5; D gene ambiguous. The CDR3 extends over 14 amino acids. Germline V gene sequence: CDR1 MGHDK, CDR2 SYGVNS. The germline V and J ends were trimmed by 5 bases and 2 bases, with 10 bases remaining between them. The CDR3 loop reads CASSQGAGNQPQHF. For the CDR3, the DNA is TGTGCCAGCAGTCAAGGCGCGGGCAATCAGCCCCAGCATTTT.

This chain links TRBV24-1 with TRBJ2-1, with 9 bases fitting TRBD2. J was trimmed by 5 bases and V by 9 bases; bases with no gene match: 13. The CDR3 loop spans 16 amino acids. Germline CDR1 KGHDR, CDR2 SFDVKD. In nucleotides, the CDR3 is TGTGCCACCCAACCCGCGGCGGGAGGGCCGGACAATGAGCAGTTCTTC. Translating gives CATQPAAGGPDNEQFF.

The chain couples TRBV5-4 to TRBJ1-1; the D gene is possibly TRBD1 (5 bases). This CDR3 spans 16 amino acids. The germline CDR1 and CDR2 sequences are SGHNT and YYREEE (reference sequence). V was trimmed by 5 bases and J by 6 bases, leaving 23 bases between them. CDR3 sequence (DNA): TGTGCCAGCAGTCAAAATTTAGGGACCGCGGGGCCTGAAGCTTTCTTT. As protein: CASSQNLGTAGPEAFF.

V and J are TRBV21-1 and TRBJ2-1; the table names TRBD1, a call not compared with the DNA. TRBV21-1 is a recognized pseudogene. The CDR3 is 13 amino acids. Here the CDR3 DNA reads TGTGCCAGCAGCAAAGGCAGCTACAATGAGCAGTTCTTC. Protein sequence: CASSKGSYNEQFF.

The J gene is TRBJ2-1, the V gene TRBV14; a weak D match, TRBD2 (6 bases). Germline-derived CDR1 and CDR2 are SGHDN and FVKESK. This CDR3 comprises 12 residues. V lost 2 bases, J lost 8 bases, and 7 bases lay in between. The CDR3 coding sequence is TGTGCCAGCAGCCAATCTAGCGATGAGCAGTTCTTC. Protein: CASSQSSDEQFF.

The CDR3 is CASSLGQAQNTGELFF. DNA of the CDR3: TGTGCCAGCAGCTTAGGGCAGGCCCAGAACACCGGGGAGCTGTTTTTT. This chain joins TRBV7-9 and TRBJ2-2; D unclear. The germline V gene encodes CDR1 SEHNR and CDR2 FQNEAQ (reference sequence). Trimming cost V 1 base and J 1 base, with 10 bases left between them. There are 16 residues in the CDR3.

CDR3: CASRLTGELFF. The CDR3 DNA reads as TGTGCCAGCCGTCTTACCGGGGAGCTGTTTTTT. This chain uses TRBV12-3 or TRBV12-4 with TRBJ2-2; D uncertain. CDR3 length equals 11 residues. The V and J ends lost 8 bases and 5 bases respectively, with 6 bases between them.

The V call is TRBV6-5, the J call TRBJ1-2; D perhaps matches TRBD1 (6 bases). The CDR3 covers 15 residues. Trimming took off 4 bases at V and 1 base at J, with 13 bases between the two ends. CDR1 MNHEY and CDR2 SVGAGI come from the germline V gene. The CDR3 loop reads CASSSAQDSNYGYTF. The CDR3 region has the DNA TGTGCCAGCAGTTCCGCTCAGGACAGTAACTATGGCTACACCTTC.

CDR3 DNA sequence: TGCGCCAGCAGCCAAGACGGCGAACAAGAGACCCAGTACTTC. Its protein product is CASSQDGEQETQYF. The V call is TRBV4-1, the J call TRBJ2-5; no definite D call. This CDR3 contains 14 residues. With 0 bases removed from V and 2 bases from J, the gap between germline ends came to 7 bases. Germline assignment: CDR1 MGHRA and CDR2 YSYEKL.

The J gene is TRBJ2-7, the V gene TRBV10-3; D is unclear. From germline, CDR1 is ENHRY and CDR2 SYGVKD. V was shortened by 3 bases and J by 1 base, with 10 bases between the two germline ends. CDR3 length equals 14 residues. The CDR3 region is CAISDAGPSYEQYF. DNA for the CDR3: TGTGCCATCAGTGACGCCGGCCCATCCTACGAGCAGTACTTC.

This clone was picked up one time. This CDR3 is CAWSVGGHTEAFF. CDR3 in DNA: TGTGCCTGGAGTGTTGGGGGCCACACTGAAGCTTTCTTT. The V call is TRBV30, the J call TRBJ1-1, with D perhaps matching TRBD1 (6 bases). The V and J ends lost 0 bases and 3 bases respectively, with 8 bases between them. This CDR3 has 13 amino acids. CDR1 and CDR2 from the germline V gene are GTSNPN and SVGIG (reference sequence).

The rearrangement uses TRBV11-2 and TRBJ1-4; possible D gene TRBD1, 5 bases. The germline gives CDR1 SGHAT, CDR2 FQNNGV. V was pared by 5 bases and J by 6 bases, with 13 bases between. The CDR3 is 14 amino acids. CDR3 sequence (DNA): TGTGCCAGCAGCCCGGGGGGATTTGATGAAAAACTGTTTTTT. Protein: CASSPGGFDEKLFF.

The CDR3 here is CASSAWTDLATDTQYF. In DNA form, the CDR3 reads TGTGCCAGCAGCGCCTGGACGGACCTAGCAACAGATACGCAGTATTTT. The rearrangement joins TRBV7-9 to TRBJ2-3; possibly TRBD2 for D (5 bases). V lost 5 bases, J lost 3 bases, and 18 bases lay in between. The CDR3 length is 16 residues. From germline, CDR1 is SEHNR and CDR2 FQNEAQ (reference sequence).

CDR3 DNA: TGTGCCAGCAATGAATACGAGAGGGATCCAGGTCAGCCCCAGCATTTT. As protein: CASNEYERDPGQPQHF. The chain combines TRBV28 with TRBJ1-5, with D hard to call. The germline gives CDR1 MDHEN, CDR2 SYDVKM. The CDR3 loop spans 16 amino acids. The ends were cut back, 7 bases at V and 6 bases at J, with 22 bases in the middle.

This clone has just one count. The chain recombines TRBV30 with TRBJ2-1; 9 nucleotides align to TRBD2. Losses at the gene ends were 0 bases for V and 8 bases for J; bases not matched to a gene: 5. Germline assignment: CDR1 GTSNPN and CDR2 SVGIG (reference sequence). This CDR3 is 14 amino acids long. CDR3 region: CAWSVLAGVDEQFF. The CDR3 bases are TGTGCCTGGAGTGTTTTAGCGGGAGTGGATGAGCAGTTCTTC.

The chain is built from TRBV4-2 and TRBJ2-5; TRBD2 matches at 8 bases. Germline V lookup: CDR1 LGHNA, CDR2 YNFKEQ. The CDR3 spans 16 residues. The V and J ends lost 0 bases and 4 bases, in that order; junction bases with no gene match: 7. The CDR3 DNA sequence: TGTGCCAGCAGCCAAGAAAGGGCCAGCGGGGGAGAGACCCAGTACTTC. It yields the protein CASSQERASGGETQYF.

This chain joins TRBV30 and TRBJ2-3; possible D gene TRBD2, 5 bases. Per the germline V gene, CDR1 is GTSNPN and CDR2 is SVGIG (reference sequence). The CDR3 is 15 residues long. The V and J ends lost 0 bases and 0 bases respectively, with 10 bases between them. The CDR3 region is CAWSVRGASTDTQYF. In DNA, the CDR3 is TGTGCCTGGAGTGTACGGGGAGCTAGCACAGATACGCAGTATTTT.

In its sample, this clone ranks as medium-sized (0.01 to 0.1%). The CDR3 DNA follows: TGTGCCAGCAGCCAAGTAGACGGATTATCTGGAAACACCATATATTTT. Its protein product is CASSQVDGLSGNTIYF. The chain employs TRBV4-2 and TRBJ1-3; D remains ambiguous. The germline CDR1 and CDR2 sequences are LGHNA and YNFKEQ. The CDR3 is 16 residues long. V shed 1 base and J shed 1 base, with 11 bases lying between them.

This chain uses TRBV6-1 with TRBJ2-7, with TRBD2 identical over 8 bases. The V segment lost 2 bases and the J segment 7 bases; nucleotides outside the gene matches: 10. The CDR3 loop spans 15 amino acids. Per germline, CDR1 MNHNS and CDR2 SASEGT. The CDR3 region is CASSETGGESWEQYF. CDR3 DNA: TGTGCCAGCAGTGAAACGGGAGGGGAGTCGTGGGAGCAGTACTTC.

This chain joins TRBV7-9 and TRBJ1-2; 11 positions match TRBD1. In germline, CDR1 is SEHNR, CDR2 FQNEAQ (reference sequence). The V gene end was trimmed by 5 bases and the J gene end by 6 bases; junction bases not matched to a gene: 11. The CDR3 has 16 residues. The CDR3 is CASSPRLDRGPNGYTF. In DNA, the CDR3 is TGTGCCAGCAGCCCTCGACTGGACAGGGGGCCTAATGGCTACACCTTC.

The V and J genes are TRBV15 and TRBJ2-1; D is ambiguous. The CDR3 has 19 residues. Germline V gene sequence: CDR1 LNHNV, CDR2 YYDKDF (reference sequence). The germline V and J ends were trimmed by 1 base and 0 bases, with 19 bases remaining between them. CDR3: CATSRGRLDGRYSYNEQFF. CDR3 DNA sequence: TGTGCCACCAGCAGAGGACGCCTTGACGGGCGGTACTCCTACAATGAGCAGTTCTTC.

This rearrangement joins TRBV3-1 (or the pseudogene TRBV3-2) to TRBJ2-7; D is undetermined. There are 16 residues in the CDR3. Trimming took off 5 bases at V and 2 bases at J, with 19 bases between the two ends. Germline CDR1 and CDR2: LGHDT and YNNKEL (reference sequence). CDR3 bases: TGTGCCAGCAGCGGTAGGACCGTTACTACCGCCTACGAGCAGTACTTC. Its protein is CASSGRTVTTAYEQYF.

This clone appeared a few times. V usage is TRBV10-2 and J usage is TRBJ2-7; weak D call: TRBD1 (5 bases). The CDR3 consists of 14 residues. The V gene's germline CDR1 is WSHSY and CDR2 SAAADI. Trimming removed 2 bases from V and 2 bases from J, with 10 bases in between. The CDR3 protein is CASSEPGWPYEQYF. The CDR3 coding sequence is TGCGCCAGCAGTGAGCCAGGGTGGCCCTACGAGCAGTACTTC.

The sample holds a few counts of this clone. The chain joins TRBV10-1 to TRBJ2-7, with TRBD1 matching 12 bases. Losses at the gene ends were 3 bases for V and 4 bases for J; bases not matched to a gene: 7. The CDR3 sequence is 16 residues long. The germline V gene has CDR1 WNHNN and CDR2 SYGVQD (reference sequence). CDR3 DNA: TGCGCCAGCAGTGAAGCCGGGACAGGGGGCTTTTACGAGCAGTACTTC. Translating it yields CASSEAGTGGFYEQYF.

The chain employs TRBV11-2 and TRBJ1-1; possible D gene TRBD1, 5 bases. This CDR3 has 15 residues. The V end was cut by 5 bases, the J end by 3 bases, with 16 bases between. Germline CDR1 reads SGHAT; CDR2 reads FQNNGV. The CDR3 bases are TGTGCCAGCAGCGTACAGGTGTTCAGCGACACTGAAGCTTTCTTT. Its protein product is CASSVQVFSDTEAFF.

This clone was recorded once. The V and J genes are TRBV9 and TRBJ1-4; D gene ambiguous. V lost 0 bases and J lost 2, with 8 bases in between. The germline gives CDR1 SGDLS, CDR2 YYNGEE. The CDR3 loop spans 15 amino acids. DNA of the CDR3: TGTGCCAGCAGCGTAGGGGGTCGGACTAATGAAAAACTGTTTTTT. Translation: CASSVGGRTNEKLFF.

The CDR3 protein is CASSTGQIGEQYF. The CDR3 DNA follows: TGTGCCAGCAGCACGGGACAGATTGGGGAGCAGTACTTC. The gene calls are TRBV7-6 and TRBJ2-7; 7 bases fit TRBD1. The CDR3 has 13 residues. Losses at the gene ends were 5 bases for V and 7 bases for J; bases not matched to a gene: 8. Per germline, CDR1 SGHVS and CDR2 FNYEAQ.